The table lists the clone carrying this T cell receptor (beta chain) with a few counts. What it binds is not known. UMIs were added to TCR cDNA along with a universal primer site when it was made by 5'RACE template switching. Each CDR3 protein gets one entry after TCRdb re-called the 5' RACE reads with MiXCR. Among hundreds of thousands of distinct CDR3 sequences, roughly 8.6% were seen once, and the ten largest hold approximately 15%. The CDR3 is 12 residues long. V gave up 7 bases and J gave up 7 bases; unmatched junction bases: 5. The germline V gene encodes CDR1 SQVTM and CDR2 ANQGSEA. The data originate from a study of T cells after yellow fever vaccination. Study-level background: SMART-Seq v4 Ultra Low Input served to prepare low-cell-number fractions.

Whole-study findings and limits: Most primary-vaccination clones recurred post-booster (around 97% CD4, around 90% CD8). Contaminants from the bulk population, in the form of abundant clonotypes, could be found in FACS-sorted repertoires.

The input for sequencing was PBMCs, taken about 49 days after the first yellow fever vaccination. The V call is TRBV29-1, the J call TRBJ2-5, with 11 bases lining up with TRBD1. This clonotype originated in a man younger than 35 who received the YFV17D yellow fever vaccine. The CDR3 region has the DNA TGCAGCGCCGGACAGGGGGCTGGGACCCAGTACTTC. This codes for CSAGQGAGTQYF. Full variable domain (missing parts from reference TRBV29-1 and TRBJ2-5): SAVISQKPSRDICQRGTSLTIQCQVDSQVTMMFWYRQQPGQSLTLIATANQGSEATYESGFVIDKFPISRPNLTFSTLTVSNMSPEDSSIYLCSAGQGAGTQYFGPGTRLLVL.